What follows describes a single T cell receptor beta chain. This sample stems from a study of sequential checkpoint blockade in melanoma. As for the study in general: Randomization was 1:1 between first-line nivolumab→ipilimumab and ipilimumab→nivolumab. Each arm's sequence ended with maintenance nivolumab.

Measured with immunoSEQ multiplex PCR; TCRdb has only the in-frame clones, and not every one. The sample consists of 20,000 to 25,000 clones, roughly 80% of them appearing once. Treatment: randomized to nivolumab then ipilimumab (arm A) or the reverse (arm B). None of the patients previously received DNA-damaging chemotherapy. Live CD3+CD8+ CD19− CD56− cells were sorted from PBMCs. There are 14 residues in the CDR3. Germline CDR1 and CDR2: KGHSH and LQKENI. V was clipped by 5 bases and J by 4 bases; unmatched bases: 5. The V call is TRBV18, the J call TRBJ2-4; 7 bases line up with TRBD1. This TCR derives from a human donor with melanoma. The sample here was CD8+ T cells sorted from blood (inferred from file names), taken from a patient given nivolumab and ipilimumab in sequence. CDR3 amino acids: CASSDGTVKNIQYF. DNA for the CDR3: TGTGCCAGCTCAGACGGGACAGTTAAAAACATTCAGTACTTC. Full variable domain (remainder filled in from reference TRBV18 and TRBJ2-4): NAGVMQNPRHLVRRRGQEARLRCSPMKGHSHVYWYRQLPEEGLKFMVYLQKENIIDESGMPKERFSAEFPKEGPSILRIQQVVRGDSAAYFCASSDGTVKNIQYFGAGTRLSVL.